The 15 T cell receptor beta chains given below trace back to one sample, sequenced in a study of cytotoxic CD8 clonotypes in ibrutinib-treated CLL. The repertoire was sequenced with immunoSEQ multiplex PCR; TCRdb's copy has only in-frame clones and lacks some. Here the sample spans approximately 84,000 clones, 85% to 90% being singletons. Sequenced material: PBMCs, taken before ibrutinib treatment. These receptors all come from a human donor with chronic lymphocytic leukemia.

The CDR3, as DNA: TGTGCCAGTAAAGGAGCAGGGGCCCTAGACAATGAGCAGTTCTTC. Translated: CASKGAGALDNEQFF. The chain joins TRBV19 to TRBJ2-1; D may be TRBD1 (6 bases). Germline CDR1 LNHDA, CDR2 SQIVND (reference sequence). This CDR3 is built from 15 residues. V gave up 7 bases and J gave up 5 bases, with 18 bases separating them. The complete variable domain, with remaining parts taken from reference TRBV19 and TRBJ2-1, reads DGGITQSPKYLFRKEGQNVTLSCEQNLNHDAMYWYRQDPGQGLRLIYYSQIVNDFQKGDIAEGYSVSREKKESFPLTVTSAQKNPTAFYLCASKGAGALDNEQFFGPGTRLTVL.

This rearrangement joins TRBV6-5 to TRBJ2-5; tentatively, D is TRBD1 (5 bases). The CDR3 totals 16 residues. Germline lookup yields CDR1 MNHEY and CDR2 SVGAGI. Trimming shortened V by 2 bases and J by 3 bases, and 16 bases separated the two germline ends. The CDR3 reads CASSYKSIQAEETQYF. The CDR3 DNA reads TGTGCCAGCAGTTACAAATCGATACAGGCTGAAGAGACCCAGTACTTC.

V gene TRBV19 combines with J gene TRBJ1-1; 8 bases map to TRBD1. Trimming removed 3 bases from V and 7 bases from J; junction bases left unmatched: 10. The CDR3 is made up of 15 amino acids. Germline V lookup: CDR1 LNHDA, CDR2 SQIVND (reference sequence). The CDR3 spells CASSIPSGTGREAFF. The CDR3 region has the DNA TGTGCCAGTAGTATCCCGTCCGGGACAGGACGTGAAGCTTTCTTT.

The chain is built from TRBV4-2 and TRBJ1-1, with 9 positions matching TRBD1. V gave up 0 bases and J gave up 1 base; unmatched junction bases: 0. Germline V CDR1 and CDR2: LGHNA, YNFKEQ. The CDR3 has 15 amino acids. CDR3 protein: CASSQEGQGNTEAFF. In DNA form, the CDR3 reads TGTGCCAGCAGCCAAGAGGGACAGGGGAACACTGAAGCTTTCTTT.

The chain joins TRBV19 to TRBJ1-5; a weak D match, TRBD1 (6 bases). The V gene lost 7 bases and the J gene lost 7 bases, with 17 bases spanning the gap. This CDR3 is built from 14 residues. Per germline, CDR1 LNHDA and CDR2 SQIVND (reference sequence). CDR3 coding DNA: TGTGCCAGTACCTCGAGGTCAGGGGTCCAGCCCCAGCATTTT. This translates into CASTSRSGVQPQHF.

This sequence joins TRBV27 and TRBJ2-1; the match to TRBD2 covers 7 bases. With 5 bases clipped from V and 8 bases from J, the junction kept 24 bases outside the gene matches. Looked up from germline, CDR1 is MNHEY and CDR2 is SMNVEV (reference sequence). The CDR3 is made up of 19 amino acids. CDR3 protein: CASSPNLPRAGDPQDEQFF. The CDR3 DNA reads TGTGCCAGCAGTCCAAACCTTCCGCGGGCGGGAGATCCCCAGGATGAGCAGTTCTTC.

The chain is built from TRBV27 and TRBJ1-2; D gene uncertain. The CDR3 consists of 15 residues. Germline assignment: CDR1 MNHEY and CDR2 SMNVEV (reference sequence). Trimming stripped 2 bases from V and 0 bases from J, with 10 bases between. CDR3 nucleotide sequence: TGTGCCAGCAGTTTAGGTCTCTTTGCTAACTATGGCTACACCTTC. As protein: CASSLGLFANYGYTF.

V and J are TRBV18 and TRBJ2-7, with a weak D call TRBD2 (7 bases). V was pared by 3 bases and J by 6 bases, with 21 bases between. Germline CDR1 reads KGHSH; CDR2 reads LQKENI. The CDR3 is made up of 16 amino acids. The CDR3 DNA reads TGTGCCAGCTCACCCGCCTCGCCGGGGGGCCCTTCCGAGCAGTACTTC. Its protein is CASSPASPGGPSEQYF.

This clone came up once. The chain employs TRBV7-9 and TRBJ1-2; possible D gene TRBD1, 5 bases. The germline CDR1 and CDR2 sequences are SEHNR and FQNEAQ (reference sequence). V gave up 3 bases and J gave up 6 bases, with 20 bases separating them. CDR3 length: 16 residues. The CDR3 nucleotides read TGTGCCAGCAGCTTGCCCCCTGGCTGGGGAGGGGATGGCTACACCTTC. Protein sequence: CASSLPPGWGGDGYTF.

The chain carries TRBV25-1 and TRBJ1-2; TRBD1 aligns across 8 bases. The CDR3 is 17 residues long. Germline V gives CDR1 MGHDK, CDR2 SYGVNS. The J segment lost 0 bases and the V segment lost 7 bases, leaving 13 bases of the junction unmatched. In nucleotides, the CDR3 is TGTGCCAGCAACGGACAGGGAAAGACTAAATCTAACTATGGCTACACCTTC. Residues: CASNGQGKTKSNYGYTF.

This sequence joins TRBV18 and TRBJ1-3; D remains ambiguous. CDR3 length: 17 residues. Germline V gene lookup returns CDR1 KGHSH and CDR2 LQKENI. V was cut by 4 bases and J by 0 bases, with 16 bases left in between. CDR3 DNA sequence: TGTGCCAGCTCACGGGCAGCCCAACTAAGCTCTGGAAACACCATATATTTT. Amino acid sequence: CASSRAAQLSSGNTIYF.

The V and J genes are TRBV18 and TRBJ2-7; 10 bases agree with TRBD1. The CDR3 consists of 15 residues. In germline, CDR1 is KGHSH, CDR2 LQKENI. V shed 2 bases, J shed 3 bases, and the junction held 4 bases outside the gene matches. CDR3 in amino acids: CASSPAGTGVYEQYF. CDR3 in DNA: TGTGCCAGCTCACCAGCCGGGACAGGGGTCTACGAGCAGTACTTC.

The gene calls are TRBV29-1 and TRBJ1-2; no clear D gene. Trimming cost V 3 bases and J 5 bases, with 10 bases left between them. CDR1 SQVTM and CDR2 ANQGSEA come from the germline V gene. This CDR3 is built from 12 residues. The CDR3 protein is CSVDPREYGYTF. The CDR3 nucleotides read TGCAGCGTTGATCCCCGGGAGTATGGCTACACCTTC.

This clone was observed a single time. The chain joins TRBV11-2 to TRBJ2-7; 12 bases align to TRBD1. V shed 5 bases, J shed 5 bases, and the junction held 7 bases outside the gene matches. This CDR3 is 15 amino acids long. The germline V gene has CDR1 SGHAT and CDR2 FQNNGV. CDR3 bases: TGTGCCAGCAGCCCCGGGACAGGGGGCCGGGACGAGCAGTACTTC. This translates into CASSPGTGGRDEQYF.

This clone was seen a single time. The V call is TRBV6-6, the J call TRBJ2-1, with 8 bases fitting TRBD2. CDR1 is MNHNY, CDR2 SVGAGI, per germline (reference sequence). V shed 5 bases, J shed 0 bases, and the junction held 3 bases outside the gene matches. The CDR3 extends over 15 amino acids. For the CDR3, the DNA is TGTGCCAGCAGTCCCGGGACTAGCTCCTACAATGAGCAGTTCTTC. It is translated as CASSPGTSSYNEQFF.